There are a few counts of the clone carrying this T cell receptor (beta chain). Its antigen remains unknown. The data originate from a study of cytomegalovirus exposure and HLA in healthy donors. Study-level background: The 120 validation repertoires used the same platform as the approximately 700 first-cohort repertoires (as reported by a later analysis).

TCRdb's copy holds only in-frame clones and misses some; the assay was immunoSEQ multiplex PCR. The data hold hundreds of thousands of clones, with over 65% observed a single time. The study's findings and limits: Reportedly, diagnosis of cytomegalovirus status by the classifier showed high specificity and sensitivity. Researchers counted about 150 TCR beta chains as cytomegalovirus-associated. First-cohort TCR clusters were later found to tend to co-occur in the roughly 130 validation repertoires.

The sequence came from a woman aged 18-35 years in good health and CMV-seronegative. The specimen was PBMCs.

CDR3 protein: CASSLWTNGGYEQFF. CDR3 bases: TGTGCCAGCAGCCTTTGGACAAACGGTGGCTATGAGCAGTTCTTC. The V call is TRBV28, the J call TRBJ2-1; D is perhaps TRBD1 (5 bases). V was shortened by 6 bases and J by 8 bases, with 20 bases between the two germline ends. The CDR3 consists of 15 residues. CDR1 is MDHEN and CDR2 is SYDVKM in the germline V gene.